The sequence of this T cell receptor (beta chain) was determined in a study of OX40 agonist ivuxolimab in advanced cancers. As for the study in general: The study gave patients intravenous ivuxolimab at 0.01 to 10 mg/kg every 2 weeks. Every patient in dose escalation had hepatocellular carcinoma, melanoma, renal cell or head and neck cancer.

Overall study findings and caveats: At 0.1 to 3.0 mg/kg, CD4+ and CD8+ blood T cells expanded clonally by week 6. Not determined was the antigen specificity of the expanded peripheral T cells.

Sequenced by immunoSEQ multiplex PCR; TCRdb stores in-frame clones only, minus some. The top ten clones hold under 20% of a sample with around 65,000 clones, roughly 92% of them seen once. Comments on this clone: Its antigen is currently unknown.

The CDR3 is 14 amino acids. CDR1 and CDR2 from the germline V gene are MNHEY and SMNVEV (reference sequence). The V gene lost 8 bases and the J gene lost 0 bases, with 11 bases spanning the gap. The source was CD4+ or CD8+ T cells sorted from blood, collected in a trial of the OX40 agonist ivuxolimab. The rearrangement links TRBV27 to TRBJ2-1; weak D call: TRBD1 (6 bases). The receptor's source is an adult with an advanced solid tumor such as melanoma, head and neck, liver or kidney cancer. The CDR3 DNA reads as TGTGCCAGCGCGGACAGCGTCTCCTACAATGAGCAGTTCTTC. This gives the protein CASADSVSYNEQFF.